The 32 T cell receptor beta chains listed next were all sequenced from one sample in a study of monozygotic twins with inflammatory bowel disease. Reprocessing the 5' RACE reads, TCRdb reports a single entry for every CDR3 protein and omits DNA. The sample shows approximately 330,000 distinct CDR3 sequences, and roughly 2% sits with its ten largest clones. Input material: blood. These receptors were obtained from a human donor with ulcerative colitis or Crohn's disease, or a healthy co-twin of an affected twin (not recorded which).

This chain's CDR3 is CASSLPQGASGNTIYF. The V and J genes are TRBV5-1 and TRBJ1-3; the TCRdb call, TRBD1, lacks DNA for checking. The length of the CDR3 is 16 residues. The V gene's germline CDR1 is SGHRS and CDR2 YFSETQ.

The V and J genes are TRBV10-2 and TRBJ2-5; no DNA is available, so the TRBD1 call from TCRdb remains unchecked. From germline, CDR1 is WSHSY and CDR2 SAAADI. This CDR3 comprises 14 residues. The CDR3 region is CASRQGQLQETQYF.

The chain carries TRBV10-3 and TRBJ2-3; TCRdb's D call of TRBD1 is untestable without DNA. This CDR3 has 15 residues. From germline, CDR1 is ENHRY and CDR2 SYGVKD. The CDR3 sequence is CAISYSQDRTDTQYF.

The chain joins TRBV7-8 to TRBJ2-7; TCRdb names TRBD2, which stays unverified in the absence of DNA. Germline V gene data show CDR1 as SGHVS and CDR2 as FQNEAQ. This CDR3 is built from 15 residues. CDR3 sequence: CASSLGAGQLYEQYF. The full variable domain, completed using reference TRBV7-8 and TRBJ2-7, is GAGVSQSPRYKVAKRGQDVALRCDPISGHVSLFWYQQALGQGPEFLTYFQNEAQLDKSGLPSDRFFAERPEGSVSTLKIQRTQQEDSAVYLCASSLGAGQLYEQYFGPGTRLTVT.

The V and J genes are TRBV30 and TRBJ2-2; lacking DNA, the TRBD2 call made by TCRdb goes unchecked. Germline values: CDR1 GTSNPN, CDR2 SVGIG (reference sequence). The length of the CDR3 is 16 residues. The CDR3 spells CAWSVLAGVLTGELFF. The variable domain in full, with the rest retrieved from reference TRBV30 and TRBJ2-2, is SQTIHQWPATLVQPVGSPLSLECTVEGTSNPNLYWYRQAAGRGLQLLFYSVGIGQISSEVPQNLSASRPQDRQFILSSKKLLLSDSGFYLCAWSVLAGVLTGELFFGEGSRLTVL.

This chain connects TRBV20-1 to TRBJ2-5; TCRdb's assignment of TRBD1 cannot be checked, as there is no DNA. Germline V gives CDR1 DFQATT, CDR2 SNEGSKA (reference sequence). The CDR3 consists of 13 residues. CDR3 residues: CSASVGARETQYF.

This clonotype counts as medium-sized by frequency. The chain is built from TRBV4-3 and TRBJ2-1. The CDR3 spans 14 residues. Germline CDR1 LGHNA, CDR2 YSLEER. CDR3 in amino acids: CASSQEGSYNEQFF.

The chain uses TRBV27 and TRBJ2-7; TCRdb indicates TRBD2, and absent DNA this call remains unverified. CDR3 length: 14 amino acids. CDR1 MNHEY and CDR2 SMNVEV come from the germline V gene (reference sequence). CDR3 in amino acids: CASKESHLSYEQYF.

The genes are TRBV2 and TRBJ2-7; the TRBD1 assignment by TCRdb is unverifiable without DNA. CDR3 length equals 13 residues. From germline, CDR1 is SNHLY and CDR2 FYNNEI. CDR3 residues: CASSFTGTGEQYF.

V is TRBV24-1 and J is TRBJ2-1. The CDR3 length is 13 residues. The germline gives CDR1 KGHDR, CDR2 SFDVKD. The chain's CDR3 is CATSDRLGNEQFF.

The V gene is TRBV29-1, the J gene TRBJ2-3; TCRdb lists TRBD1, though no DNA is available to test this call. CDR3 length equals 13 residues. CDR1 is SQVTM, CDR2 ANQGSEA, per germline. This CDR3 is CSHSGGDTDTQYF.

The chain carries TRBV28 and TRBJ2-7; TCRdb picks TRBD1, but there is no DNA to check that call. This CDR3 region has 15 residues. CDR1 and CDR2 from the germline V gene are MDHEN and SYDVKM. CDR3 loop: CASSHRDRSSYEQYF.

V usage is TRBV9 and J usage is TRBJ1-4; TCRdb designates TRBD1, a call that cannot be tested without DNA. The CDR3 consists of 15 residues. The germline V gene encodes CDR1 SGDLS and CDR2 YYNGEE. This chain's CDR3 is CASSPGRTGGEKLFF.

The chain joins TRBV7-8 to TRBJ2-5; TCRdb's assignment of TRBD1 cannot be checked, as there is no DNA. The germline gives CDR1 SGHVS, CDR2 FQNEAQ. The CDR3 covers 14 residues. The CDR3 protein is CASSPGGSFETQYF.

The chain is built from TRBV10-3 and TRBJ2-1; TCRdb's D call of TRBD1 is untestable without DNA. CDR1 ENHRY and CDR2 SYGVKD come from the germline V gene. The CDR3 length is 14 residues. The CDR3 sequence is CAISGGGSDNEQFF.

This chain's CDR3 is CSARSWSAEAFF. The gene calls are TRBV20-1 and TRBJ1-1. The CDR3 loop spans 12 amino acids. Per the germline V gene, CDR1 is DFQATT and CDR2 is SNEGSKA (reference sequence).

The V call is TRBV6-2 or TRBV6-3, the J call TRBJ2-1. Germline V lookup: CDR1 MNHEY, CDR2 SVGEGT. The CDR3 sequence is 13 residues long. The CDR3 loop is CASRPREYNEQFF.

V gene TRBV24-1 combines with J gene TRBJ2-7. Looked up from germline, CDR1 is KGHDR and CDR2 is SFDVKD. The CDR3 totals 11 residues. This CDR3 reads CATSDIYEQYF.

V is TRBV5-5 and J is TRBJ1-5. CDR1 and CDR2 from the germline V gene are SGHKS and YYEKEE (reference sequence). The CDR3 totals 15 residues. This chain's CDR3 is CASSLGGGGHQPQHF.

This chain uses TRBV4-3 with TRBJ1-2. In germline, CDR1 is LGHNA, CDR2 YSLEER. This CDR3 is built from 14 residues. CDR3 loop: CASSRDGGFYGYTF.

The CDR3 protein is CASSKGVTSGGETQYF. The V call is TRBV21-1, the J call TRBJ2-5; TCRdb's D gene call, TRBD2, goes unchecked for lack of DNA. TRBV21-1 constitutes a pseudogene. This CDR3 spans 16 amino acids.

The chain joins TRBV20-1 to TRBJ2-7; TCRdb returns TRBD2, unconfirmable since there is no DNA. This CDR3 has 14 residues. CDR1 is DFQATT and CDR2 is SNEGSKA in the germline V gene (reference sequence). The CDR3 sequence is CSARDQLGSHEQYF.

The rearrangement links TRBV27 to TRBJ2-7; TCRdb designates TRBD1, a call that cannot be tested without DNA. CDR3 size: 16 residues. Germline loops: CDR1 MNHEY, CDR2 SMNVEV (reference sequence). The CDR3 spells CASSLSMGAVFYEQYF.

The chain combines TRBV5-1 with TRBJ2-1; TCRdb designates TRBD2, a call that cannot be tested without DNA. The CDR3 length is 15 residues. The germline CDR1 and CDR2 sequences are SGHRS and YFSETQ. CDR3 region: CASSFSAGGSNEQFF.

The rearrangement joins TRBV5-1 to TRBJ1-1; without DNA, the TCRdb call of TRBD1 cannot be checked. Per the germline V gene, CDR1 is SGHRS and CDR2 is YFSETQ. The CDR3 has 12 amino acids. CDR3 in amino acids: CASWGQNTEALF.

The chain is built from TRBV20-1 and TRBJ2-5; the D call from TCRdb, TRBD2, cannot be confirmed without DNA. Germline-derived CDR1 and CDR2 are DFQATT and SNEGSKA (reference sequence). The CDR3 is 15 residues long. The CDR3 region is CSASLVAGGRETQYF.

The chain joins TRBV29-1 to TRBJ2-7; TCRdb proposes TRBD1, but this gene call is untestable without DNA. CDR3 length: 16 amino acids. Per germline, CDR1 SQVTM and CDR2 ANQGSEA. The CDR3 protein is CSVEGGWGVSGSEQYF.

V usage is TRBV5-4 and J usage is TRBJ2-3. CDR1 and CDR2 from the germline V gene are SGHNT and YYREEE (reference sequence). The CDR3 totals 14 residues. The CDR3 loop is CASSLDTESDTQYF.

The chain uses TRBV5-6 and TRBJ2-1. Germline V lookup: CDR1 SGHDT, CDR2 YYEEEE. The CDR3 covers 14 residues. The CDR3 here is CASSLDFRNNEQFF.

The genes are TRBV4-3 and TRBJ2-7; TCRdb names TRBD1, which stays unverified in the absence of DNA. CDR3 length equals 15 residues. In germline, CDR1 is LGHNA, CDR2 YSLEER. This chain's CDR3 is CASSQGLTDSYEQYF.

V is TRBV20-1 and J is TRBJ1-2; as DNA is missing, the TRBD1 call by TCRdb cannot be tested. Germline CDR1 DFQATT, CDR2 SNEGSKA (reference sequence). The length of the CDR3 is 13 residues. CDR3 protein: CSARDQGDYGYTF.

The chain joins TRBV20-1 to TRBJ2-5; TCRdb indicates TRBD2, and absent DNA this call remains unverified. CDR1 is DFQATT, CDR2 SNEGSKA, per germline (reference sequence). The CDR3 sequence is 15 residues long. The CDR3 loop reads CSASRAGGPQETQYF.